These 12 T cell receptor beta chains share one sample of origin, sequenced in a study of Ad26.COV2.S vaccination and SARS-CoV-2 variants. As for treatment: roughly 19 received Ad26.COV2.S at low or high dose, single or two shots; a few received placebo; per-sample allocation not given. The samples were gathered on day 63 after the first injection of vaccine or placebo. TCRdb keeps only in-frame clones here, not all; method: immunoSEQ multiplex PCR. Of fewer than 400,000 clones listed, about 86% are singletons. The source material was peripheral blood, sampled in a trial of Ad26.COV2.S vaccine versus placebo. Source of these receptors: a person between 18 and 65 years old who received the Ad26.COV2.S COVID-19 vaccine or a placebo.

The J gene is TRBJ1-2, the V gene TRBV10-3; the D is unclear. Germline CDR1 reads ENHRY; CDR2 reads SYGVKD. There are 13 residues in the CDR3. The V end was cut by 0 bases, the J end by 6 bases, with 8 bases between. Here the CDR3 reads CAISESKTDGYTF. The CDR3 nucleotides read TGTGCCATCAGTGAGTCCAAGACGGATGGCTACACCTTC.

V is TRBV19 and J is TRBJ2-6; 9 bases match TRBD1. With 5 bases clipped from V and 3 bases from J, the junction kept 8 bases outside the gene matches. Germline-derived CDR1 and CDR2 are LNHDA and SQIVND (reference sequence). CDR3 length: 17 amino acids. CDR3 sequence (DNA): TGTGCCAGTAGTCAAACAGGGGGCGCAGGTGGGGCCAACGTCCTGACTTTC. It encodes CASSQTGGAGGANVLTF.

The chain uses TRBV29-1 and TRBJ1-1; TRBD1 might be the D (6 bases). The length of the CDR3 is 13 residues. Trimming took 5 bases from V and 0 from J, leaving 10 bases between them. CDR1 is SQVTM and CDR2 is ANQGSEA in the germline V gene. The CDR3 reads CSVLRGLNTEAFF. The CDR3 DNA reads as TGCAGCGTTCTTAGGGGGTTGAACACTGAAGCTTTCTTT.

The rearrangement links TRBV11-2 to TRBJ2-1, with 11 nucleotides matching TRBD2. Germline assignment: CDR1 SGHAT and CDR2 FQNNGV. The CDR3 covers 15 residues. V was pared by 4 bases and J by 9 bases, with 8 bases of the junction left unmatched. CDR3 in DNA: TGTGCCAGCAGCTCTCTAGCGGGGGGACGGGGTGAGCAGTTCTTC. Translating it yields CASSSLAGGRGEQFF.

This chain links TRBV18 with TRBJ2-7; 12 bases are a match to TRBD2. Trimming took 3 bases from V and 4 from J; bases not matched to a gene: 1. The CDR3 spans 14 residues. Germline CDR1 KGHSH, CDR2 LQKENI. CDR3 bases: TGTGCCAGCTCACCTGGGACTAGCGGGTACGAGCAGTACTTC. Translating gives CASSPGTSGYEQYF. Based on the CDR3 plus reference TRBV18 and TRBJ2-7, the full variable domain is NAGVMQNPRHLVRRRGQEARLRCSPMKGHSHVYWYRQLPEEGLKFMVYLQKENIIDESGMPKERFSAEFPKEGPSILRIQQVVRGDSAAYFCASSPGTSGYEQYFGPGTRLTVT.

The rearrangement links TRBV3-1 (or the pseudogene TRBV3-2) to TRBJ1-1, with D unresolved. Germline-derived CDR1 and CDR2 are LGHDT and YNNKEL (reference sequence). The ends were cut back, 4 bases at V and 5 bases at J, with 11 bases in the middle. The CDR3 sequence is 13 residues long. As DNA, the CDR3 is TGTGCCAGCAGCCGTGTACCGGGGACTGAAGCTTTCTTT. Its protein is CASSRVPGTEAFF.

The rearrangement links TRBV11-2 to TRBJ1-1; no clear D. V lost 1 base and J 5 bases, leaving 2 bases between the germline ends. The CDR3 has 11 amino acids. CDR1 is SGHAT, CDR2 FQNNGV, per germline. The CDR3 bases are TGTGCCAGCAGCTTAGGGACTGAAGCTTTCTTT. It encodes CASSLGTEAFF.

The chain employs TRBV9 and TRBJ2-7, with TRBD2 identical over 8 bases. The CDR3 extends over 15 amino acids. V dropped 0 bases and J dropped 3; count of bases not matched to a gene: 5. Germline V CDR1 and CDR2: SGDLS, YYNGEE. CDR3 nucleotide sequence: TGTGCCAGCAGCGTAGACGGCGGGGGGTTCTACGAGCAGTACTTC. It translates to CASSVDGGGFYEQYF.

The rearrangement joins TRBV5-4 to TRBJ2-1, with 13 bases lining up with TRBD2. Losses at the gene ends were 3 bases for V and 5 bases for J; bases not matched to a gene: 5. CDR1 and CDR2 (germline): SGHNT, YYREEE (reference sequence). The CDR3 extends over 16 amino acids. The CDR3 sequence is CASSSLAGGLDNEQFF. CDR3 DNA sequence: TGTGCCAGCAGCTCACTAGCGGGGGGGCTAGACAATGAGCAGTTCTTC.

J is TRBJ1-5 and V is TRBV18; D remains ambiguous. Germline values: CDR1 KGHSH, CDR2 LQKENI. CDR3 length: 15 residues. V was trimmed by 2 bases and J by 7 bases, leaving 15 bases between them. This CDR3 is CASSPMKGAKQPQHF. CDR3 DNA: TGTGCCAGCTCACCAATGAAGGGTGCGAAGCAGCCCCAGCATTTT.

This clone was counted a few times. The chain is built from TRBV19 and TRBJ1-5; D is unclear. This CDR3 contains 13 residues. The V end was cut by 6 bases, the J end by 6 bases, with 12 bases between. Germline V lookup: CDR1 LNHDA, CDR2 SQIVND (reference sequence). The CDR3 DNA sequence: TGTGCCAGTAGATGGGGAGTCGGTCAGCCCCAGCATTTT. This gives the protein CASRWGVGQPQHF.

The CDR3 region has the DNA TGTGCCAGCTCAGACGGGTTGCGGGGGACTGAAGCTTTCTTT. Translating it yields CASSDGLRGTEAFF. The chain carries TRBV18 and TRBJ1-1; D may be TRBD1 (5 bases). Trimming took 5 bases from V and 5 from J, leaving 15 bases between them. CDR1 and CDR2 (germline): KGHSH, LQKENI. The CDR3 spans 14 residues.